These 10 T cell receptor beta chains came from one sample sequenced in a study of post-analysis software for immune sequencing data. The study's findings and limits: Four to six TRBV segments appeared more often in patients than in controls, and TRBV5-6, TRBV5-1 and TRBV20-1 were among these.

No antigen has been assigned to these receptors. Each TCR beta cDNA library carried unique molecular identifiers. TCRdb analysed the PCR reads with MiXCR anew, one entry per CDR3 protein. The sample includes about 820,000 distinct CDR3 sequences, around 53% of them seen just once. Sequencing input: blood. The receptors derive from a girl aged 10 to 17 with multiple sclerosis.

The chain links TRBV9 to TRBJ2-2; D remains ambiguous. CDR1 and CDR2 (germline): SGDLS, YYNGEE. The CDR3 extends over 16 amino acids. V lost 1 base and J 0 bases, leaving 10 bases between the germline ends. CDR3 region: CASSVWGTANTGELFF. CDR3 sequence (DNA): TGTGCCAGCAGCGTATGGGGAACCGCGAACACCGGGGAGCTGTTTTTT. The complete variable domain, with remaining parts taken from reference TRBV9 and TRBJ2-2, reads DSGVTQTPKHLITATGQRVTLRCSPRSGDLSVYWYQQSLDQGLQFLIQYYNGEERAKGNILERFSAQQFPDLHSELNLSSLELGDSALYFCASSVWGTANTGELFFGEGSRLTVL.

The J gene is TRBJ1-2, the V gene TRBV7-3; 8 bases are shared with TRBD1. The length of the CDR3 is 16 residues. Germline trimming cut 5 bases from V and 5 bases from J; bases unmatched to any gene: 13. The germline gives CDR1 SGHTA, CDR2 FQGTGA. CDR3 nucleotides: TGTGCCAGCAGCGAGACAGGGGCCGGATTCCCTTATGGCTACACCTTC. This sequence encodes CASSETGAGFPYGYTF.

This chain links TRBV5-1 with TRBJ2-5; D is ambiguous. The CDR3 runs to 15 residues. V was pared by 0 bases and J by 2 bases, with 11 bases between. CDR1 is SGHRS, CDR2 YFSETQ, per germline. The CDR3 loop is CASSLGRVLQETQYF. In nucleotides, the CDR3 is TGCGCCAGCAGCTTGGGCCGCGTCCTTCAAGAGACCCAGTACTTC.

This clonotype has only a few counts. V and J are TRBV10-2 and TRBJ2-7; D is perhaps TRBD2 (6 bases). Trimming shortened V by 6 bases and J by 3 bases, and 15 bases separated the two germline ends. This CDR3 is 14 amino acids long. From germline, CDR1 is WSHSY and CDR2 SAAADI. The CDR3 loop is CASRAAGTNYEQYF. In DNA, the CDR3 is TGCGCCAGCAGAGCTGCGGGAACGAACTACGAGCAGTACTTC.

Of note for this clonotype: An end of the junction does not agree with germline; a read error may underlie this. This chain links TRBV29-1 with TRBJ2-1, with 11 bases identical to TRBD2. The CDR3 is made up of 14 amino acids. In germline, CDR1 is SQVTM, CDR2 ANQGSEA. This CDR3 reads CSVDGTSGGDEQVF. CDR3 nucleotides: TGCAGCGTTGATGGGACTAGCGGTGGCGATGAGCAGGTCTTC.

This clonotype was recorded a few times. V gene TRBV27 combines with J gene TRBJ2-4, with 8 bases identical to TRBD1. The end of the DNA fits TRBJ2-7 better, so the J call may be wrong. This CDR3 contains 14 residues. Germline assignment: CDR1 MNHEY and CDR2 SMNVEV (reference sequence). Here the CDR3 DNA reads TGTGCCAGCAGGCCAGGGACAGGCTGGTACGAGCAGTACTTC. Protein product: CASRPGTGWYEQYF.

This clonotype has only a few counts. V is TRBV7-2 and J is TRBJ2-5; D possibly corresponds to TRBD2 (6 bases). The CDR3 totals 15 residues. Germline V gene data show CDR1 as SGHTA and CDR2 as FQGNSA. With 4 bases removed from V and 9 bases from J, the gap between germline ends came to 21 bases. CDR3 protein: CASSSGEEPRGAQYF. CDR3 bases: TGTGCCAGCAGCTCCGGCGAGGAGCCGCGCGGGGCCCAGTACTTC.

J is TRBJ2-7 and V is TRBV29-1; maybe TRBD2 (7 bases). Trimming removed 4 bases from V and 2 bases from J, with 12 bases in between. Germline V gene data show CDR1 as SQVTM and CDR2 as ANQGSEA. CDR3 length: 13 amino acids. The CDR3 spells CSVGGGSAYEQYF. DNA of the CDR3: TGCAGCGTTGGCGGGGGCTCGGCCTACGAGCAGTACTTC.

The chain joins TRBV7-9 to TRBJ2-3; 12 bases match TRBD1. Germline V gives CDR1 SEHNR, CDR2 FQNEAQ (reference sequence). V shed 5 bases and J 1 base; nucleotides not matched to a gene: 1. CDR3 length: 15 residues. The CDR3 region has the DNA TGTGCCAGCAGCGGGACAGGGGGCGGCACAGATACGCAGTATTTT. It translates to CASSGTGGGTDTQYF.

The J gene is TRBJ1-2, the V gene TRBV12-3 or TRBV12-4, with 8 bases lining up with TRBD1. J lost 6 bases, V lost 7 bases, and 7 bases had no gene match. This CDR3 has 13 amino acids. The CDR3 sequence is CASTKDRVHGYTF. The CDR3 DNA is TGTGCCAGCACGAAGGACAGGGTCCATGGCTACACCTTC.